A selection of T cell receptor beta chains follows, all from one sample in a study of neurological immune-mediated disorders. TCRdb re-analysed the 5' RACE reads in MiXCR, keeping a single row per CDR3 protein. The sample lists roughly 74,000 distinct CDR3 sequences, around 5% seen once, with roughly 7.4% in the top ten. Sequenced sample: PBMCs. The source of these receptors is a man younger than 35 with multiple sclerosis. Both conserved end residues are part of each CDR3. D genes are given only for firm matches. Clone sizes are given selectively: once, few, many, or a class where the clone is expanded.

d_call: TRBD1
clone_size: -
v_call: TRBV12-3/TRBV12-4
j_call: TRBJ1-2
cdr3_nt: TGTGCCAGCAGCTTAGGCGGGACAGGGGGTGTCTATGGCTACACCTTC
cdr3_aa: CASSLGGTGGVYGYTF

d_call: TRBD2
clone_size: many
v_call: TRBV3-1
j_call: TRBJ2-1
cdr3_nt: TGTGCCAGCAGCCAAGAAGTCGGGCTAGCGGGCGGCAATGAGCAGTTCTTC
cdr3_aa: CASSQEVGLAGGNEQFF

d_call: -
clone_size: many
v_call: TRBV5-1
j_call: TRBJ2-7
cdr3_nt: TGCGCCAGCAGCTTGGTCGAGCAGTACGAGCAGTACTTC
cdr3_aa: CASSLVEQYEQYF

d_call: TRBD1
clone_size: many
v_call: TRBV20-1
j_call: TRBJ2-7
cdr3_nt: TGCAGTGCTAAACAGGGGGTGGACTACGAGCAGTACTTC
cdr3_aa: CSAKQGVDYEQYF

d_call: -
clone_size: many
v_call: TRBV7-2
j_call: TRBJ1-5
cdr3_nt: TGTGCCAGCAGCTTAGCCCCCGGGGGGCAGCCCCAGCATTTT
cdr3_aa: CASSLAPGGQPQHF

d_call: TRBD2
clone_size: many
v_call: TRBV10-3
j_call: TRBJ2-1
cdr3_nt: TGTGCCATCAGTGGAGGGGCTAGCGGGAGGGCCGAGGATAATGAGCAGTTCTTC
cdr3_aa: CAISGGASGRAEDNEQFF

d_call: -
clone_size: many
v_call: TRBV19
j_call: TRBJ1-1
cdr3_nt: TGTGCCAGTAGTGCTACCGGGACCCCAGCGGTAGCTTTCTTT
cdr3_aa: CASSATGTPAVAFF

d_call: TRBD2
clone_size: many
v_call: TRBV4-2
j_call: TRBJ2-1
cdr3_nt: TGTGCCAGCAGCCAAGATCCCAGCGGGAGACCATACAATGAGCAGTTCTTC
cdr3_aa: CASSQDPSGRPYNEQFF

d_call: -
clone_size: many
v_call: TRBV7-8
j_call: TRBJ1-5
cdr3_nt: TGTGCCAGCAGCTTACAGGTCCCGTGGGTGAAGAGCAATCAGCCCCAGCATTTT
cdr3_aa: CASSLQVPWVKSNQPQHF

d_call: -
clone_size: many
v_call: TRBV20-1
j_call: TRBJ2-5
cdr3_nt: TGCAGTGCCAAGGTGGGGGGTCAAGAGACCCAGTACTTC
cdr3_aa: CSAKVGGQETQYF

d_call: -
clone_size: many
v_call: TRBV15
j_call: TRBJ1-2
cdr3_nt: TGTGCCACCAGCAGAGATGGCCCCTATGGCTACACCTTC
cdr3_aa: CATSRDGPYGYTF

d_call: -
clone_size: many
v_call: TRBV12-3/TRBV12-4
j_call: TRBJ2-7
cdr3_nt: TGTGCCAGCAGACTAAGCGGTTCCTACGAGCAGTACTTC
cdr3_aa: CASRLSGSYEQYF

d_call: -
clone_size: many
v_call: TRBV20-1
j_call: TRBJ1-1
cdr3_nt: TGCAGTGCTAGTGGTGACCGGGCTTATGACACTGAAGCTTTCTTT
cdr3_aa: CSASGDRAYDTEAFF

d_call: -
clone_size: many
v_call: TRBV3-1
j_call: TRBJ1-2
cdr3_nt: TGTGCCAGCAGCCCCACGTCTAACTATGGCTACACCTTC
cdr3_aa: CASSPTSNYGYTF

d_call: -
clone_size: many
v_call: TRBV4-1
j_call: TRBJ1-4
cdr3_nt: TGCGCCAGCAGCCAAGAGTTGTCAACAGCAACTAATGAAAAACTGTTTTTT
cdr3_aa: CASSQELSTATNEKLFF

d_call: TRBD1
clone_size: many
v_call: TRBV5-1
j_call: TRBJ2-7
cdr3_nt: TGCGCCAGCAGCTTCAGGACAGGGGAAGAGCAGTACTTC
cdr3_aa: CASSFRTGEEQYF

d_call: TRBD1
clone_size: many
v_call: TRBV12-3/TRBV12-4
j_call: TRBJ2-7
cdr3_nt: TGTGCCAGCAGGCGACAGGGGGCCTACGAGCAGTACTTC
cdr3_aa: CASRRQGAYEQYF

d_call: -
clone_size: -
v_call: TRBV5-1
j_call: TRBJ2-1
cdr3_nt: TGCGCCAGCAGCAGAGCTGGGGAAGGTCTCAATGAGCAGTTCTTC
cdr3_aa: CASSRAGEGLNEQFF

d_call: -
clone_size: -
v_call: TRBV2
j_call: TRBJ1-5
cdr3_nt: TGTGCCAGCAGTGGGGAAAACACAAGCAATCAGCCCCAGAATTTT
cdr3_aa: CASSGENTSNQPQNF

d_call: TRBD1
clone_size: many
v_call: TRBV7-9
j_call: TRBJ1-5
cdr3_nt: TGTGCCAGCAGCCCCGGGACAGGGGGTAGGCCCCAGCATTTT
cdr3_aa: CASSPGTGGRPQHF

d_call: -
clone_size: many
v_call: TRBV28
j_call: TRBJ2-7
cdr3_nt: TGTGCCAGCAGTTTGGGAGGGGGCTCCTACGAGCAGTACTTC
cdr3_aa: CASSLGGGSYEQYF

d_call: TRBD1
clone_size: many
v_call: TRBV15
j_call: TRBJ1-6
cdr3_nt: TGTGCCACCAGCAGGGCGATGGGGACAGTTAATTCACCCCTCCACTTT
cdr3_aa: CATSRAMGTVNSPLHF

d_call: -
clone_size: many
v_call: TRBV7-2
j_call: TRBJ2-1
cdr3_nt: TGTGCCAGCAGCTTACGCGGCCCGAGCTCCTACAATGAGCAGTTCTTC
cdr3_aa: CASSLRGPSSYNEQFF

d_call: -
clone_size: many
v_call: TRBV11-2
j_call: TRBJ1-6
cdr3_nt: TGTGCCAGCAGCTTAGCTAGTGGGGCGCGGGATTCACCCCTCCACTTT
cdr3_aa: CASSLASGARDSPLHF

d_call: -
clone_size: -
v_call: TRBV30
j_call: TRBJ1-6
cdr3_nt: TGTGCCTGGAGTGTACACCGCTCACCCCTCCACTTT
cdr3_aa: CAWSVHRSPLHF

d_call: -
clone_size: many
v_call: TRBV7-3
j_call: TRBJ1-1
cdr3_nt: TGTGCCAGCAGCCCTGGGGCGACAGGGAACACTGAAGCTTTCTTT
cdr3_aa: CASSPGATGNTEAFF

d_call: -
clone_size: many
v_call: TRBV3-1
j_call: TRBJ1-2
cdr3_nt: TGTGCCAGCAGCGTGCATAAAACTGAGAACTATGGCTACACCTTC
cdr3_aa: CASSVHKTENYGYTF

d_call: -
clone_size: many
v_call: TRBV6-6
j_call: TRBJ2-7
cdr3_nt: TGTGCCAGCTCTAAACCCGGGGAGGTCTACGAGCAGTACTTC
cdr3_aa: CASSKPGEVYEQYF

d_call: -
clone_size: many
v_call: TRBV6-2/TRBV6-3
j_call: TRBJ2-7
cdr3_nt: TGTGCCAGCAGTTACTCTGGCGGGGCGGCCTACGAGCAGTACTTC
cdr3_aa: CASSYSGGAAYEQYF